This TCR beta chain was retrieved from a study of blood T cell repertoires in COVID-19. On the study more broadly: COVID-19 samples from acute and convalescent phases originated in the United States, Italy and Spain. T cells, B-cell-depleted T cells, or PBMCs provided the cDNA or gDNA that served as material.

Per the study methods: Reference gene primer amplification gave nucleated cell count estimates. The method was immunoSEQ multiplex PCR; TCRdb's version includes in-frame clones alone and lacks a portion of them. V, J and clone size reflect that table, while D and trimming were determined from the DNA. The sample carries 200,000 to 300,000 clones, 80% to 85% recorded once. In the case of this clone: This sample also contains other DNA sequences that code for the same CDR3.

This receptor was identified in a woman aged 55-70 years with active or convalescent COVID-19. Sequencing was carried out using peripheral blood.

This CDR3 reads CASSLAGGNTEAFF. CDR3 DNA sequence: TGCGCCAGCAGCTTGGCGGGGGGAAACACTGAAGCTTTCTTT. This sequence joins TRBV5-1 and TRBJ1-1, with a weak D call TRBD1 (5 bases). The CDR3 contains 14 residues. CDR1 and CDR2 from the germline V gene are SGHRS and YFSETQ. Between the trimmed V and J ends, which lost 0 bases and 2 bases, there was a span of 8 bases.